The rows below give T cell receptor beta chains drawn from one sample of a study of blood T cell repertoires in COVID-19. Some clones are missing from TCRdb's copy, which holds only in-frame ones; the method was immunoSEQ multiplex PCR. This table holds over 75,000 clones, around four fifths found once. Sequenced: peripheral blood. The receptors were gathered from a human donor in a cohort sampled during active COVID-19. The CDR3 runs from the conserved cysteine through the conserved F or W. The D gene is left open where the match is weak. Rows give clone size only sometimes, using once, few, many, or a class for an expanded clone.

v_gene	j_gene	d_gene	abundance	CDR3aa	CDR3nt
TRBV28	TRBJ1-4	-	-	CASTHGGGTNEKLFF	TGTGCCAGCACCCACGGGGGGGGGACTAATGAAAAACTGTTTTTT
TRBV24-1	TRBJ2-7	-	-	CATSPGGTPYEQYF	TGTGCCACCAGCCCAGGGGGGACCCCCTACGAGCAGTACTTC
TRBV3-1/TRBV3-2	TRBJ2-3	TRBD2	-	CASSQVTSAAGTDTQYF	TGTGCCAGCAGCCAAGTAACTAGCGCCGCTGGCACAGATACGCAGTATTTT
TRBV4-1	TRBJ2-3	-	-	CASSQDYLGTQYF	TGCGCCAGCAGCCAAGATTACCTAGGTACGCAGTATTTT
TRBV6-2/TRBV6-3	TRBJ2-2	TRBD2	-	CASSYGLREGRASGELFF	TGTGCCAGCAGTTACGGGTTGCGGGAGGGCCGTGCCAGCGGGGAGCTGTTTTTT
TRBV2	TRBJ2-1	TRBD2	-	CASIPGTSAYNEQFF	TGTGCCAGCATTCCCGGGACTAGCGCTTACAATGAGCAGTTCTTC
TRBV6-6	TRBJ1-2	TRBD1	-	CATSPTGDYGYTF	TGTGCCACCTCGCCGACAGGGGACTATGGCTACACCTTC
TRBV5-1	TRBJ1-2	-	-	CASSPDSNYGYTF	TGCGCCAGCAGCCCGGACAGTAACTATGGCTACACCTTC
TRBV2	TRBJ1-2	TRBD1	-	CASSEGRGHGYTF	TGTGCCAGCAGTGAAGGCAGGGGGCATGGCTACACCTTC
TRBV11-2	TRBJ2-2	TRBD1	-	CASTLNGDRFSQRKGELFF	TGTGCCAGCACCTTAAACGGGGACAGGTTTTCGCAGCGGAAGGGGGAGCTGTTTTTT
TRBV5-1	TRBJ2-7	-	-	CASSSSFPGVYEQYF	TGCGCCAGCAGCTCCTCATTTCCGGGAGTGTACGAGCAGTACTTC
TRBV3-1/TRBV3-2	TRBJ2-1	TRBD2	-	CASSQEVLAGQQFF	TGTGCCAGCAGCCAAGAAGTCCTAGCGGGACAGCAGTTCTTC
TRBV19	TRBJ1-6	TRBD1	few	CASVDRALNSPLHF	TGTGCCAGTGTCGACAGGGCCCTAAATTCACCCCTCCACTTT
TRBV4-1	TRBJ2-7	TRBD2	-	CASSQSTSVYEQYF	TGCGCCAGCAGCCAATCTACTAGCGTCTACGAGCAGTACTTC
TRBV5-4	TRBJ2-7	TRBD2	-	CASSLEGTSTEQYF	TGTGCCAGCAGCTTGGAGGGGACTAGCACTGAGCAGTACTTC
TRBV6-2/TRBV6-3	TRBJ1-1	-	-	CASSYLGSGTGKRVEAFF	TGTGCCAGCAGTTACTTGGGATCAGGAACAGGCAAACGGGTTGAAGCTTTCTTT
TRBV29-1	TRBJ2-5	TRBD2	-	CSVAPSGGAGTQYF	TGCAGCGTCGCTCCTAGCGGGGGGGCGGGGACCCAGTACTTC
TRBV29-1	TRBJ1-5	TRBD1	-	CSVATGTGGGNQPQHF	TGCAGCGTTGCGACGGGGACAGGGGGCGGCAATCAGCCCCAGCATTTT
TRBV28	TRBJ2-3	-	-	CASSATTRTTDTQYF	TGTGCCAGCAGTGCGACTACCCGTACGACAGATACGCAGTATTTT
TRBV6-5	TRBJ1-4	-	-	CASTPGVATNEKLFF	TGTGCCAGCACCCCAGGGGTTGCAACTAATGAAAAACTGTTTTTT
TRBV2	TRBJ1-1	-	-	CASRREKEAFF	TGTGCCAGCAGAAGAGAAAAGGAAGCTTTCTTT
TRBV7-9	TRBJ1-6	-	once	CASRRQPNSPLHF	TGTGCCAGCCGTAGACAGCCTAATTCACCCCTCCACTTT
TRBV14	TRBJ2-4	-	once	CASSQPSGAKNIQYF	TGTGCCAGCAGCCAACCAAGCGGAGCCAAAAACATTCAGTACTTC
TRBV11-2	TRBJ2-7	-	once	CASSLDRREAVQYF	TGTGCCAGCAGCTTAGATAGGCGGGAAGCAGTGCAGTACTTC
TRBV27	TRBJ1-2	-	-	CASSFGGDYGYTF	TGTGCCAGCAGTTTCGGAGGCGACTATGGCTACACCTTC
TRBV10-3	TRBJ1-1	TRBD1	-	CAIGAPGTGSGQAFF	TGTGCCATCGGGGCTCCCGGGACAGGGAGCGGACAAGCTTTCTTT
TRBV7-3	TRBJ2-1	TRBD2	-	CASSFSGSYEQFF	TGTGCCAGCAGCTTCAGCGGGAGTTATGAGCAGTTCTTC
TRBV18	TRBJ1-4	TRBD1	few	CASSGTGNEKLFF	TGTGCCAGCTCCGGGACAGGGAATGAAAAACTGTTTTTT
TRBV5-1	TRBJ2-1	-	-	CASSPGQSYNEQFF	TGCGCCAGCAGCCCGGGACAATCCTACAATGAGCAGTTCTTC
TRBV28	TRBJ1-5	-	-	CASTPGVNQPQHF	TGTGCCAGCACCCCAGGGGTCAATCAGCCCCAGCATTTT
TRBV6-5	TRBJ1-6	TRBD1	-	CASSFGTVDNSPLHF	TGTGCCAGCAGTTTCGGGACAGTCGATAATTCACCCCTCCACTTT
TRBV24-1	TRBJ2-2	-	-	CATGTQVSTGELFF	TGTGCCACCGGAACTCAGGTTTCCACCGGGGAGCTGTTTTTT
TRBV7-6	TRBJ1-1	TRBD1	once	CASSLSTGGSAEAFF	TGTGCCAGCAGCTTATCAACAGGGGGGTCTGCTGAAGCTTTCTTT
TRBV2	TRBJ1-6	-	-	CASSGRAPGVGSPLHF	TGTGCCAGCAGTGGACGAGCCCCAGGGGTTGGTTCACCCCTCCACTTT
TRBV28	TRBJ2-7	TRBD1	-	CASSLMAGQGTYEQYF	TGTGCCAGCAGTTTAATGGCGGGACAGGGAACCTACGAGCAGTACTTC
TRBV2	TRBJ2-5	TRBD1	-	CASIRDRDETQYF	TGTGCCAGTATACGGGACAGGGATGAGACCCAGTACTTC
TRBV3-1/TRBV3-2	TRBJ1-4	-	-	CASSQGQGIANEKLFF	TGTGCCAGCAGCCAGGGTCAGGGGATCGCTAATGAAAAACTGTTTTTT
TRBV3-1/TRBV3-2	TRBJ2-5	TRBD2	-	CASSPQRLARVTQYF	TGTGCCAGCAGCCCCCAAAGACTAGCTAGGGTGACCCAGTACTTC
TRBV3-1/TRBV3-2	TRBJ2-2	-	-	CASRSGTNTGELFF	TGTGCCAGCAGGTCCGGGACGAACACCGGGGAGCTGTTTTTT
TRBV18	TRBJ1-1	-	-	CASSPKAGNTEAFF	TGTGCCAGCTCACCAAAGGCAGGGAACACTGAAGCTTTCTTT
TRBV18	TRBJ1-1	-	once	CASLLIQGSTEAFF	TGTGCCAGCTTACTCATACAGGGTTCCACTGAAGCTTTCTTT
TRBV5-8	TRBJ1-2	-	-	CASSLSRLKNYGYTF	TGTGCCAGCAGCTTGTCCAGGCTCAAAAACTATGGCTACACCTTC
TRBV18	TRBJ2-1	TRBD1	-	CASSPRTGLPYNEQFF	TGTGCCAGCTCACCACGGACAGGTCTTCCCTACAATGAGCAGTTCTTC
TRBV2	TRBJ1-2	TRBD1	-	CASVSDRTSGGYTF	TGTGCCAGCGTATCGGACAGGACCTCGGGAGGCTACACCTTC
TRBV9	TRBJ2-1	-	-	CASSAQRRGVNEQFF	TGTGCCAGCAGCGCCCAGAGGAGGGGAGTAAATGAGCAGTTCTTC
TRBV5-1	TRBJ1-1	-	-	CASSSTGGILSDTEAFF	TGCGCCAGCAGCTCGACGGGTGGAATTCTTTCCGACACTGAAGCTTTCTTT